This T cell receptor beta chain was captured by sequencing in a study of spatial heterogeneity in lung cancer. Study-wide background: When available, follow-up PBMC samples taken a median of approximately two years after resection were sequenced. Alpha-chain detections were consistently fewer than beta-chain detections among the sequences. Study-level results: Detection of ubiquitous tumor TCRs in blood was higher at resection than follow-up.

Single TCR cDNA molecules each had their own unique molecular identifier. Each CDR3 protein is one row after TCRdb ran MiXCR on the 5' RACE reads. Among 95,000 to 130,000 distinct CDR3 sequences listed, 10% to 15% were seen once. Points on this clonotype: Its antigen remains unknown.

Described time point: blood at routine non-recurrence follow-up after resection. No cells were sorted before sequencing. The whole RNA sequenced was extracted from tumor, nontumor lung or frozen PBMC. The CDR3 has 14 amino acids. Germline CDR1 and CDR2: MDHEN and SYDVKM. V gave up 3 bases and J gave up 1 base, with 9 bases separating them. The sequencing here drew on PBMCs, taken at follow-up. The chain is built from TRBV28 and TRBJ1-1; D gene uncertain. The sequence derives from a male donor with early-stage non-small cell lung cancer. The CDR3 is CASSLRQENTEAFF. CDR3 nucleotides: TGTGCCAGCAGTTTGCGGCAGGAGAACACTGAAGCTTTCTTT. Supplemented by reference TRBV28 and TRBJ1-1, the full variable domain reads DVKVTQSSRYLVKRTGEKVFLECVQDMDHENMFWYRQDPGLGLRLIYFSYDVKMKEKGDIPEGYSVSREKKERFSLILESASTNQTSMYLCASSLRQENTEAFFGQGTRLTVV.